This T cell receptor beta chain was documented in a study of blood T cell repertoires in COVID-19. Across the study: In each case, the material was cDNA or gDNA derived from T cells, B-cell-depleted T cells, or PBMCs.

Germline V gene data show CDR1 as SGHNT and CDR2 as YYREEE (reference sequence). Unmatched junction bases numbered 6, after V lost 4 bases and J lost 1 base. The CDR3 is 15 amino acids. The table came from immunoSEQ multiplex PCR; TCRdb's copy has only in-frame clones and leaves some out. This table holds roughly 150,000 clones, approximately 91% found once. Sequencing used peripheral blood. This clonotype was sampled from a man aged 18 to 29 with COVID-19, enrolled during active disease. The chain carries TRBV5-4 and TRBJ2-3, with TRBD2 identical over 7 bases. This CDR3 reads CASSPSGTRTDTQYF. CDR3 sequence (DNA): TGTGCCAGCAGCCCAAGCGGGACCCGCACAGATACGCAGTATTTT.